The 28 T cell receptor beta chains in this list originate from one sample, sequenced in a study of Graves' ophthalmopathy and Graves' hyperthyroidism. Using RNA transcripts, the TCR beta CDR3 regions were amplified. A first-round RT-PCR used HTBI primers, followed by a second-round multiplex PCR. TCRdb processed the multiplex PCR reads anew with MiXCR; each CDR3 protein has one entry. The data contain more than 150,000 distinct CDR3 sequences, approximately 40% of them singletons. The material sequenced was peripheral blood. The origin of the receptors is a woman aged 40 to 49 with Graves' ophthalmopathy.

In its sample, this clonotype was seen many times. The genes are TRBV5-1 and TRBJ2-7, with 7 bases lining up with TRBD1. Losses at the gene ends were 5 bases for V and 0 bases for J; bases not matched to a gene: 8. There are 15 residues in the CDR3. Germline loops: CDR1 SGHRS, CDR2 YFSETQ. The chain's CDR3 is CASSTQGQLSYEQYF. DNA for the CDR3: TGCGCCAGCAGTACCCAGGGACAGCTCTCCTACGAGCAGTACTTC. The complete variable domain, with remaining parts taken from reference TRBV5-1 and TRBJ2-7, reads KAGVTQTPRYLIKTRGQQVTLSCSPISGHRSVSWYQQTPGQGLQFLFEYFSETQRNKGNFPGRFSGRQFSNSRSEMNVSTLELGDSALYLCASSTQGQLSYEQYFGPGTRLTVT.

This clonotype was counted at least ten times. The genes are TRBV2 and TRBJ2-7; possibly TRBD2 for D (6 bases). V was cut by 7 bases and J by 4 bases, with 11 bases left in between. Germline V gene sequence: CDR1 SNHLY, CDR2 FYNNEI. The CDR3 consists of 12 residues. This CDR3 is CASTEEGYEQYF. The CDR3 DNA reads TGTGCCAGCACCGAGGAGGGATACGAGCAGTACTTC.

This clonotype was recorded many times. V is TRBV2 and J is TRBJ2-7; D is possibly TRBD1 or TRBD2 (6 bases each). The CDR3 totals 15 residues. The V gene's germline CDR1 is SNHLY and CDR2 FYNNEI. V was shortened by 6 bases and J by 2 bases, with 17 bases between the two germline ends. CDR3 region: CASSASLGGTYEQYF. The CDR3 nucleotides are TGTGCCAGCAGCGCGTCATTAGGGGGGACCTACGAGCAGTACTTC. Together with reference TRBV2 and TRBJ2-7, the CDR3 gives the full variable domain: EPEVTQTPSHQVTQMGQEVILRCVPISNHLYFYWYRQILGQKVEFLVSFYNNEISEKSEIFDDQFSVERPDGSNFTLKIRSTKLEDSAMYFCASSASLGGTYEQYFGPGTRLTVT.

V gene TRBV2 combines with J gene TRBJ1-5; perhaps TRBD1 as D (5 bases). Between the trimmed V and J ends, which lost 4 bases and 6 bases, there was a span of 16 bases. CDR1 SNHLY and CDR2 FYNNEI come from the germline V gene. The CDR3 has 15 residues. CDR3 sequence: CASSGSTVRGQPQHF. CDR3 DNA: TGTGCCAGCAGTGGATCGACAGTCCGGGGTCAGCCCCAGCATTTT. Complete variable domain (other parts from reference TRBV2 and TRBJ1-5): EPEVTQTPSHQVTQMGQEVILRCVPISNHLYFYWYRQILGQKVEFLVSFYNNEISEKSEIFDDQFSVERPDGSNFTLKIRSTKLEDSAMYFCASSGSTVRGQPQHFGDGTRLSIL.

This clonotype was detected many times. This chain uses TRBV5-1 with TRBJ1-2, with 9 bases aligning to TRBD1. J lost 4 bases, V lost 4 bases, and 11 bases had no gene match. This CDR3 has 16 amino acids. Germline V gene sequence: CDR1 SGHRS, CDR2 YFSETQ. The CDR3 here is CASSLTPGQGFYGYTF. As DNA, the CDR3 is TGCGCCAGCAGCCTAACTCCCGGACAGGGGTTCTATGGCTACACCTTC.

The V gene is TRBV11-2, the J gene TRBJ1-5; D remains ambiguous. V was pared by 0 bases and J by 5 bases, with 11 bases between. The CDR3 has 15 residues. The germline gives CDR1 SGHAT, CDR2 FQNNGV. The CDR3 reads CASSLDSADYQPQHF. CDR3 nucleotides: TGTGCCAGCAGCTTAGATTCGGCTGATTATCAGCCCCAGCATTTT.

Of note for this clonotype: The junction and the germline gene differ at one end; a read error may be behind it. The CDR3 reads CATSGPPGQGRYTEAFF. The CDR3 DNA sequence: TGTGCCACCAGTGGTCCACCGGGACAGGGGCGATACACTGAAGCTTTCTTT. The V gene is TRBV10-3, the J gene TRBJ1-1; 10 bases fit TRBD1. This CDR3 spans 17 amino acids. The V gene's germline CDR1 is ENHRY and CDR2 SYGVKD.

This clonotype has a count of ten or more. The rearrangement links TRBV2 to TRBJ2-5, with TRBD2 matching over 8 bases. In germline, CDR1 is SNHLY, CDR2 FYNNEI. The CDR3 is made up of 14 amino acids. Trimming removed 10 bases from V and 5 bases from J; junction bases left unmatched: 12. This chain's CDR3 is CATRTSGDFETQYF. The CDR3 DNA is TGTGCCACAAGAACTAGCGGTGATTTCGAGACCCAGTACTTC.

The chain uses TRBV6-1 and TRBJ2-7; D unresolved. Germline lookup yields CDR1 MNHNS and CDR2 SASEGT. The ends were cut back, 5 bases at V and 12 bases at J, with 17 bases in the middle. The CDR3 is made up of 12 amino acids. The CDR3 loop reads CASSKPRADGYF. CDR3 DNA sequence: TGTGCCAGCAGTAAACCTCGGGCGGACGGGTACTTC.

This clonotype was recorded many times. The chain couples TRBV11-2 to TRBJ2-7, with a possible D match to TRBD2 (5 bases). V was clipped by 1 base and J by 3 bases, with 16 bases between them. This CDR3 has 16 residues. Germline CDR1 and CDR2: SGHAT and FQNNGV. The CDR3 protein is CASSLVPGVGHYEQYF. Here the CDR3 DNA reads TGTGCCAGCAGCTTAGTACCCGGGGTAGGGCACTACGAGCAGTACTTC.

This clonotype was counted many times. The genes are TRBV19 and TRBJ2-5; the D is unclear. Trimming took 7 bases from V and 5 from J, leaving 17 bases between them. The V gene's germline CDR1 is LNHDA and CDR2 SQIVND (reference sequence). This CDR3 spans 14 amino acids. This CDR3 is CASTVTVYGETQYF. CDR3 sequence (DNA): TGTGCCAGTACGGTAACGGTGTATGGGGAGACCCAGTACTTC.

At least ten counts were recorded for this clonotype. Written as DNA, the CDR3 is TGTGCCAGCACCACCAGCGGGGGCATCGCCAAAAACATTCAGTACTTC. Its translation: CASTTSGGIAKNIQYF. V is TRBV12-3 or TRBV12-4 and J is TRBJ2-4, with 8 bases aligning to TRBD2. This CDR3 has 16 residues. V was pared by 7 bases and J by 1 base, with 9 bases of the junction left unmatched.

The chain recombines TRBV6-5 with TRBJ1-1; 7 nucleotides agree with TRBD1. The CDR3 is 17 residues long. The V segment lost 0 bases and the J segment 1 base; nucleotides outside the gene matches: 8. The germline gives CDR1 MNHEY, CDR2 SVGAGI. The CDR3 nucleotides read TGTGCCAGCAGTTACTCATCCGGCAGGGGGGCGAACACTGAAGCTTTCTTT. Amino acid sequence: CASSYSSGRGANTEAFF.

CDR3 residues: CASSLNAGGSGELFF. DNA for the CDR3: TGTGCCAGCAGTTTAAATGCGGGAGGGTCCGGGGAGCTGTTTTTT. This chain uses TRBV12-3 or TRBV12-4 with TRBJ2-2; TRBD2 agrees at 9 bases. V shed 2 bases and J 6 bases; nucleotides not matched to a gene: 4. The CDR3 is made up of 15 amino acids.

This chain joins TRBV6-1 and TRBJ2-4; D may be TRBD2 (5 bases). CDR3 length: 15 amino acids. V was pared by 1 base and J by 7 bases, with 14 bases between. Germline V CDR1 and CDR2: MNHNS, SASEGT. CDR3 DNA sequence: TGTGCCAGCAGTGAAGTGAATTCCGGGGTCAACATTCAGTACTTC. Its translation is CASSEVNSGVNIQYF.

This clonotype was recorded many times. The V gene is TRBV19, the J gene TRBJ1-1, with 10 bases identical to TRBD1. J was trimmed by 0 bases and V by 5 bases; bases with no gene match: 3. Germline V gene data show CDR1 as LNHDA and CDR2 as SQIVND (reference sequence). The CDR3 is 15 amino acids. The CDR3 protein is CASSGGQGLNTEAFF. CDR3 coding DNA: TGTGCCAGTAGTGGGGGACAGGGGTTGAACACTGAAGCTTTCTTT. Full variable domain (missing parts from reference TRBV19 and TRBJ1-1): DGGITQSPKYLFRKEGQNVTLSCEQNLNHDAMYWYRQDPGQGLRLIYYSQIVNDFQKGDIAEGYSVSREKKESFPLTVTSAQKNPTAFYLCASSGGQGLNTEAFFGQGTRLTVV.

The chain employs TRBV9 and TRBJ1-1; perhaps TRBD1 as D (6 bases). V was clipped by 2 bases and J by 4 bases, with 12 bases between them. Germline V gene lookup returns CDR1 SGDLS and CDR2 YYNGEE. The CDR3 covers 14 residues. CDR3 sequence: CASSVTGHSTEAFF. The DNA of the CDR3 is TGTGCCAGCAGCGTTACGGGACACTCCACTGAAGCTTTCTTT.

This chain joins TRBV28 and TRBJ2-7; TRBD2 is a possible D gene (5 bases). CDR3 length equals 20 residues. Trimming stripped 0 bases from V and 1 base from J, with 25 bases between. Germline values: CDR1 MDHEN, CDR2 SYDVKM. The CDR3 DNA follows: TGTGCCAGCAGTTTATGGGCCCTCCCTATTAAAACGGGGTGGTCCTACGAGCAGTACTTC. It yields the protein CASSLWALPIKTGWSYEQYF. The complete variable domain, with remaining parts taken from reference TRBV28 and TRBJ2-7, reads DVKVTQSSRYLVKRTGEKVFLECVQDMDHENMFWYRQDPGLGLRLIYFSYDVKMKEKGDIPEGYSVSREKKERFSLILESASTNQTSMYLCASSLWALPIKTGWSYEQYFGPGTRLTVT.

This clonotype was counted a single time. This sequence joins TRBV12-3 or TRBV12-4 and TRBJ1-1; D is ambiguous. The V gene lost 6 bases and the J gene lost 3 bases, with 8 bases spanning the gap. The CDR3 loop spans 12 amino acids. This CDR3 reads CASSRYYTEAFF. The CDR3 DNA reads TGTGCCAGCAGCCGCTACTACACTGAAGCTTTCTTT.

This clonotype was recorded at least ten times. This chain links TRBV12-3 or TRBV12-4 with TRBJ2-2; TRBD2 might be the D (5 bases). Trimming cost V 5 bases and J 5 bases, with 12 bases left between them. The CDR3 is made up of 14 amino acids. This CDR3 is CASSKLLATGELFF. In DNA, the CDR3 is TGTGCCAGCAGTAAATTGCTAGCTACCGGGGAGCTGTTTTTT.

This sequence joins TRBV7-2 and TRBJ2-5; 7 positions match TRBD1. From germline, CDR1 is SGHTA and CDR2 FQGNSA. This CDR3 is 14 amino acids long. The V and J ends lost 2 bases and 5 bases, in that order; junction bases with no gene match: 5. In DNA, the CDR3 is TGTGCCAGCAGCTTATTGGGACAGAGGGAGACCCAGTACTTC. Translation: CASSLLGQRETQYF.

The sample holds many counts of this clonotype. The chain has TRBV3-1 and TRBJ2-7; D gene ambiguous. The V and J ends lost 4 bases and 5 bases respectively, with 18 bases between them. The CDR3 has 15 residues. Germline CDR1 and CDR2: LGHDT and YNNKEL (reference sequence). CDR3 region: CASSPLPAPVHEQYF. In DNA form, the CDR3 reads TGTGCCAGCAGCCCCCTTCCGGCACCCGTACACGAGCAGTACTTC.

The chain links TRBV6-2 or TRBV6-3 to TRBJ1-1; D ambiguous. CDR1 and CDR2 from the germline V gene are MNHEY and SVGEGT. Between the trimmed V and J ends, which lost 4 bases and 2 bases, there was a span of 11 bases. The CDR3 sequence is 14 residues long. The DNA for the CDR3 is TGTGCCAGCAGTTTCTTGTCAGGTAACACTGAAGCTTTCTTT. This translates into CASSFLSGNTEAFF.

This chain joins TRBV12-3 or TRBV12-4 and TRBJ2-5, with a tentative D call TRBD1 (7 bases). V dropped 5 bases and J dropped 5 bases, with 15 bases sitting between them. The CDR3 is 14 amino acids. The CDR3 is CASSPRSGGETQYF. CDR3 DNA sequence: TGTGCCAGCAGTCCCCGTTCAGGGGGGGAGACCCAGTACTTC.

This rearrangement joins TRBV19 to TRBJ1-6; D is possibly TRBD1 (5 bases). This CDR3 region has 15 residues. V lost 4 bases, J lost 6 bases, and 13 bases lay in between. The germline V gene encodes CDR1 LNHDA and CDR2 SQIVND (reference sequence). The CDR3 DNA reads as TGTGCCAGTAGTAGAGGGACGGCACGTAATTCACCCCTCCACTTT. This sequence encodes CASSRGTARNSPLHF.

CDR3 in DNA: TGTGCCAGCAGTCCTACAGGGGGCTATGGCAATCAGCCCCAGCATTTT. This codes for CASSPTGGYGNQPQHF. The chain joins TRBV6-1 to TRBJ1-5; TRBD1 matches 9 bases. Germline CDR1 MNHNS, CDR2 SASEGT. The CDR3 consists of 16 residues. Trimming cost V 5 bases and J 2 bases; bases outside gene matches: 7.

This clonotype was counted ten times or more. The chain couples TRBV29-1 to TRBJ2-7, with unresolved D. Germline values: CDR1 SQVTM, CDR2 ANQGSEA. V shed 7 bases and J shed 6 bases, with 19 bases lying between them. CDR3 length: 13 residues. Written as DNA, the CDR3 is TGCAGCGCCCGTGAAGAGTTTTTGTCCGAGCAGTACTTC. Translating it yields CSAREEFLSEQYF.

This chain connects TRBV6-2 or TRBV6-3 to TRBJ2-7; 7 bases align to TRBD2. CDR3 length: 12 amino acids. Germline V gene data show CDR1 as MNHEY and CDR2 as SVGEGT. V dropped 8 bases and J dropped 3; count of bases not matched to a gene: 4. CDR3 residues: CASGDYLYEQYF. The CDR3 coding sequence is TGTGCCAGCGGGGACTACCTCTACGAGCAGTACTTC.